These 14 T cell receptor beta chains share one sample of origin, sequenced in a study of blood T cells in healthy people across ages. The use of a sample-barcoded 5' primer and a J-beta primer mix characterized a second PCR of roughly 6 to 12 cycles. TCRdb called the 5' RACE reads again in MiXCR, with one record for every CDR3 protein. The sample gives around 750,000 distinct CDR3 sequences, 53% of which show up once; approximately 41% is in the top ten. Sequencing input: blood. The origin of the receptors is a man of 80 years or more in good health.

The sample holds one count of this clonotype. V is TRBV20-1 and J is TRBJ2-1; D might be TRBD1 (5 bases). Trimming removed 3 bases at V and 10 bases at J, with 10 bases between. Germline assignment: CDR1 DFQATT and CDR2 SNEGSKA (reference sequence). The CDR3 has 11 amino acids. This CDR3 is CSARYAGEQFF. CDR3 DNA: TGCAGTGCTAGGTACGCAGGGGAGCAGTTCTTC.

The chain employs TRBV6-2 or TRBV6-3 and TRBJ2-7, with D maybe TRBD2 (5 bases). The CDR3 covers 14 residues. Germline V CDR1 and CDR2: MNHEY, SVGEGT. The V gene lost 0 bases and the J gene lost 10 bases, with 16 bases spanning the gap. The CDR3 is CASSYSRLGGRQYF. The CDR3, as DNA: TGTGCCAGCAGTTACTCGAGGCTTGGCGGGCGCCAGTACTTC.

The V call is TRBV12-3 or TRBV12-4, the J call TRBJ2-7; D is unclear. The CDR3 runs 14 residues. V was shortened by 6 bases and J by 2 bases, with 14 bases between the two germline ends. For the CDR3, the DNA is TGTGCCAGCAGCCTACTTTCTGGTACCTACGAGCAGTACTTC. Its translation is CASSLLSGTYEQYF.

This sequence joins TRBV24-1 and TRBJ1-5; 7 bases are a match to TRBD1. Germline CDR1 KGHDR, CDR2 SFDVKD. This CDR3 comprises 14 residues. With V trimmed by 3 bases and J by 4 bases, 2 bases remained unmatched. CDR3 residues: CATSDGTANQPQHF. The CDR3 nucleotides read TGTGCCACCAGTGATGGGACAGCTAATCAGCCCCAGCATTTT.

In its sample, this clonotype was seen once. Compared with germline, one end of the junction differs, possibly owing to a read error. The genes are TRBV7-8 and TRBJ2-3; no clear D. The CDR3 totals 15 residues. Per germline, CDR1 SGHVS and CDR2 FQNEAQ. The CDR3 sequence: CTSSLALFGYRYAYF. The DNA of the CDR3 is TGTACCAGCAGCTTAGCCCTCTTCGGGTACAGATACGCGTATTTT.

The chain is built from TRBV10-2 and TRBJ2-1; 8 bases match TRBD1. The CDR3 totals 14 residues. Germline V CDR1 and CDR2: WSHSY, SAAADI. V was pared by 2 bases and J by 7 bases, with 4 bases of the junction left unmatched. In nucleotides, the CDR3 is TGCGCCAGCAGTGAGGCAGGGGGCTTGAATGAGCAGTTCTTC. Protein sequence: CASSEAGGLNEQFF.

The CDR3: CASSSGSIEYNEQFF. CDR3 DNA: TGTGCCAGCAGTTCGGGCTCCATCGAGTACAATGAGCAGTTCTTC. This chain joins TRBV12-3 or TRBV12-4 and TRBJ2-1; D not certain. The V end lost 4 bases, the J end lost 4 bases, and 14 bases lay between the germline ends. CDR3 length: 15 amino acids.

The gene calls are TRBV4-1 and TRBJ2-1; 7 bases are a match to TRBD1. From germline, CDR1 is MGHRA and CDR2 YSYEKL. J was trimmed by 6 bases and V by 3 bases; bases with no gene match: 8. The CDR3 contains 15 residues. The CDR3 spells CASSQGRQGGNEQFF. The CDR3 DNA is TGCGCCAGCAGCCAGGGGCGACAGGGTGGCAATGAGCAGTTCTTC.

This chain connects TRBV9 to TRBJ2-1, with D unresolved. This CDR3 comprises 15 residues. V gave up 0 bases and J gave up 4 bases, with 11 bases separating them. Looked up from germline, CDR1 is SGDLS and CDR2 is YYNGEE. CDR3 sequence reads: CASSVVKAGYNEQFF. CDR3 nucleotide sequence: TGTGCCAGCAGCGTAGTCAAAGCAGGATACAATGAGCAGTTCTTC.

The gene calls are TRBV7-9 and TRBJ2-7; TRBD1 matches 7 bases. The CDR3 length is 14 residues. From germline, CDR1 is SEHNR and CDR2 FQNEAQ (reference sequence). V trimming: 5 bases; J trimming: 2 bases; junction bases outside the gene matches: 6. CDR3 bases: TGTGCCAGCAGCGGTTCGGACAGGACCTACGAGCAGTACTTC. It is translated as CASSGSDRTYEQYF.

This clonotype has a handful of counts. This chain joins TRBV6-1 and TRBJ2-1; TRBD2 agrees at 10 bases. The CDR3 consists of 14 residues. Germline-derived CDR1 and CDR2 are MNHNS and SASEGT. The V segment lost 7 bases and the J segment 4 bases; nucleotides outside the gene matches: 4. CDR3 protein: CASITSGIYNEQFF. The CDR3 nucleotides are TGTGCCAGCATTACTAGCGGGATTTACAATGAGCAGTTCTTC.

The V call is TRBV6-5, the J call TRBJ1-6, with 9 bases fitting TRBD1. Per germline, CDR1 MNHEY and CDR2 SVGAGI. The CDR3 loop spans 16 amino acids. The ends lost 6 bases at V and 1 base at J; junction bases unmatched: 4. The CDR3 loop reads CASRRQGVSYNSPLHF. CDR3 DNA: TGTGCCAGCAGACGACAGGGGGTATCCTATAATTCACCCCTCCACTTT.

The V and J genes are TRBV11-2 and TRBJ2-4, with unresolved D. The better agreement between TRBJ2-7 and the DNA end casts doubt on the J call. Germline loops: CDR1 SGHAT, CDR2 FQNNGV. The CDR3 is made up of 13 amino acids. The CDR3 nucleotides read TGTGCCAGCAGCCCCCGGGCCACCTACGAGCAGTACTTC. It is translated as CASSPRATYEQYF.

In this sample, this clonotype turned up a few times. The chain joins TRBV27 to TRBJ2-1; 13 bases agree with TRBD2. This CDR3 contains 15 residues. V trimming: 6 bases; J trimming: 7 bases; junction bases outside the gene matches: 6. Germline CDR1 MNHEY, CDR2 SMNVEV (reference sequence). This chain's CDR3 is CASRKLAGGVNEQFF. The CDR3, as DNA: TGTGCCAGCAGAAAACTAGCGGGAGGGGTTAATGAGCAGTTCTTC.